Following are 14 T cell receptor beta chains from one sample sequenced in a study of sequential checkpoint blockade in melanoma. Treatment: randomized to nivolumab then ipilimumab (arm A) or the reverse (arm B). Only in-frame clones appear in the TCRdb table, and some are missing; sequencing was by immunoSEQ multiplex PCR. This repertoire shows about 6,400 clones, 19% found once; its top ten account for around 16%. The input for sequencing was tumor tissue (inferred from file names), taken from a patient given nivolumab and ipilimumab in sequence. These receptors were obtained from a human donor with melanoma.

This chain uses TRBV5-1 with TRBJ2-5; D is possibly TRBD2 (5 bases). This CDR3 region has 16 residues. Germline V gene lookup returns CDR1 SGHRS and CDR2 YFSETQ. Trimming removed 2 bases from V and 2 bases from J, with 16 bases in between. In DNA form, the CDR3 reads TGCGCCAGCAGCTTTGGACTCCAGTTAAGACAAGAGACCCAGTACTTC. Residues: CASSFGLQLRQETQYF.

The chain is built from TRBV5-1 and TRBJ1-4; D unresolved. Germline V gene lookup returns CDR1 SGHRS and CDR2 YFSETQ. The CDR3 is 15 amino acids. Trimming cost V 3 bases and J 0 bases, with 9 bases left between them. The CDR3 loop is CASSSAGPTNEKLFF. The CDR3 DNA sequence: TGCGCCAGCAGCTCAGCCGGCCCAACTAATGAAAAACTGTTTTTT. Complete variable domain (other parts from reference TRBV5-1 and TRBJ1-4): KAGVTQTPRYLIKTRGQQVTLSCSPISGHRSVSWYQQTPGQGLQFLFEYFSETQRNKGNFPGRFSGRQFSNSRSEMNVSTLELGDSALYLCASSSAGPTNEKLFFGSGTQLSVL.

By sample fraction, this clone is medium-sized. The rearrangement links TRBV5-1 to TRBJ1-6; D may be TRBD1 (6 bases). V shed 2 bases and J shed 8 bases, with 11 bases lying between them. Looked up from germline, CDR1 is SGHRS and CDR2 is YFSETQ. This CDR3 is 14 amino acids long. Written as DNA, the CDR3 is TGCGCCAGCAGCTTCGGGGGCGGTGATTCACCCCTCCACTTT. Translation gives CASSFGGGDSPLHF.

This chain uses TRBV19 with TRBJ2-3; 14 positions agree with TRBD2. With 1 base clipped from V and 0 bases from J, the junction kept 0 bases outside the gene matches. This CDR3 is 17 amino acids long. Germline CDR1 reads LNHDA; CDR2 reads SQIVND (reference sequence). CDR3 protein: CASSIGTSGGSTDTQYF. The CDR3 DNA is TGTGCCAGTAGTATAGGGACTAGCGGGGGGAGCACAGATACGCAGTATTTT.

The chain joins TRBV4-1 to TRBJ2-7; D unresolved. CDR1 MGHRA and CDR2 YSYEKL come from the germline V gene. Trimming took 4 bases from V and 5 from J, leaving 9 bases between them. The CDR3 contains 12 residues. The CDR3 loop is CASSPDGHEQYF. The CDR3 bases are TGCGCCAGCAGCCCTGACGGGCACGAGCAGTACTTC.

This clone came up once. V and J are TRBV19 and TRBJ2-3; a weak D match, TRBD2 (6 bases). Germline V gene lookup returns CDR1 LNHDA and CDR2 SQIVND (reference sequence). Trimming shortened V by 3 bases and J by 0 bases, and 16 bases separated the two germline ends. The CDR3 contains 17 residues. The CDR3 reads CASSILGRGTSTDTQYF. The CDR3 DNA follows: TGTGCCAGTAGTATCCTGGGGCGGGGCACTAGCACAGATACGCAGTATTTT.

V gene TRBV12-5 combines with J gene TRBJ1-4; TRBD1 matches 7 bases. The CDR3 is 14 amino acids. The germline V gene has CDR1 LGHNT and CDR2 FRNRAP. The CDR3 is CASGRTGANEKLFF. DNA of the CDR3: TGTGCCAGCGGAAGGACAGGCGCTAATGAAAAACTGTTTTTT.

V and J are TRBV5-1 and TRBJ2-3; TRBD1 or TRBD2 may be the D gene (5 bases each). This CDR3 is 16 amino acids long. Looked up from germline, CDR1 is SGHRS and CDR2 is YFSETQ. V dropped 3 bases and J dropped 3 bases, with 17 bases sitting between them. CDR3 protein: CASSYTRGASTDTQYF. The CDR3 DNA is TGCGCCAGCAGCTATACACGAGGGGCGAGTACAGATACGCAGTATTTT.

The CDR3: CASSEAGDIQYF. The CDR3 bases that were read are TGTGCCAGCAGTGAAGCGGGGGACATTCAGTAC. The chain couples TRBV6-1 to TRBJ2-4; the D gene could be TRBD1 or TRBD2 (5 bases each). Read data end 1 residue before the CDR3 end; the end is taken from the germline J gene. V lost 0 bases, J lost 8 bases, and 5 bases lay in between. Per germline, CDR1 MNHNS and CDR2 SASEGT. CDR3 size: 12 residues.

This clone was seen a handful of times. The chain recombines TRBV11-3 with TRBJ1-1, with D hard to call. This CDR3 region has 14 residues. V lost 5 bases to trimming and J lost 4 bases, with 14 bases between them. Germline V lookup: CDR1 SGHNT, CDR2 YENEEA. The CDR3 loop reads CASSTEEAGTEAFF. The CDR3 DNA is TGTGCCAGCAGCACGGAAGAGGCGGGCACTGAAGCTTTCTTT. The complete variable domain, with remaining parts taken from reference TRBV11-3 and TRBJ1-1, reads EAGVVQSPRYKIIEKKQPVAFWCNPISGHNTLYWYLQNLGQGPELLIRYENEEAVDDSQLPKDRFSAERLKGVDSTLKIQPAELGDSAVYLCASSTEEAGTEAFFGQGTRLTVV.

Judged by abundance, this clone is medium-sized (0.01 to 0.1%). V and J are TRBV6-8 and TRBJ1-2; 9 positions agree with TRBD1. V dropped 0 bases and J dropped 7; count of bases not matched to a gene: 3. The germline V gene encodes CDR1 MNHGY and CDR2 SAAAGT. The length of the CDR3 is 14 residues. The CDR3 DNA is TGTGCCAGCAGTTACTCAACGGACAGGGGTGGCTACACCTTC. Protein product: CASSYSTDRGGYTF.

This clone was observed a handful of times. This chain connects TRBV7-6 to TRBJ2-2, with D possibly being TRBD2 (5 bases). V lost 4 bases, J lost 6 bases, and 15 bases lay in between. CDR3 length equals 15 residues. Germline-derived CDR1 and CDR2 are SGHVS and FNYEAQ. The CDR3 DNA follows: TGTGCCAGCAGCTCTACCGGGGTCCGGGCCGGGGAGCTGTTTTTT. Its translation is CASSSTGVRAGELFF.

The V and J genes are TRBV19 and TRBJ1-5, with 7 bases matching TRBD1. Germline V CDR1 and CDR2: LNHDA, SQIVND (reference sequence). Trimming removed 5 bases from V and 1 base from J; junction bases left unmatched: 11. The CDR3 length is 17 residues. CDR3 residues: CASSARQGRGSNQPQHF. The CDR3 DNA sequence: TGTGCCAGTAGTGCCAGACAGGGTCGGGGGAGCAATCAGCCCCAGCATTTT.

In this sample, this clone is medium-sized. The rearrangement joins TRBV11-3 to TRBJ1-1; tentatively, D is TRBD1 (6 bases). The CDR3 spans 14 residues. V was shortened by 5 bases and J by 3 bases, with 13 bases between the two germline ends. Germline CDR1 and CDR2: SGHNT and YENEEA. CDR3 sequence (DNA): TGTGCCAGCAGCAGAATACAGGGTGACACTGAAGCTTTCTTT. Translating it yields CASSRIQGDTEAFF.